This passage covers 28 T cell receptor beta chains from one sample sequenced in a study of persistence of HIV-infected CD4 T cells (TCRdb year 2020). The immunoSEQ hsTCRB assay version 4, run in survey mode, was used to sequence TCRbeta repertoires from genomic DNA. This immuneACCESS table, as held by TCRdb, lists in-frame sequences with V and J called but not all clones. Of the missing ones, under half trace to an unresolved V gene in checked studies; the others have no known cause. The sample table lists about 40,000 clones, around 78% of them with a count of one. The leading ten clones occupy 12% to 15% of the sample. The treatment or condition label, read with the paper, signifies: suppressive antiretroviral therapy. Cells were stimulated with a pool of overlapping HIV-1 Gag 15-mer peptides at 0.95 to 1 ug per peptide per mL. Memory populations depleted of antigen-responding cells were obtained by sorting nonresponding CD40L-negative CD69-negative CD45RO-high memory CD4+ T cells.

Their antigens are not known. Sequencing used CD4+ T cells sorted from PBMCs after approximately 20-hour stimulation, obtained from a patient who received antiretroviral therapy. This sample's cell subset or site label indicates: CD40L-CD69- CD45RO-high memory CD4 T cells not responding to Gag peptides. All receptors derive from an adult man with HIV who was CMV-seropositive.

This chain joins TRBV5-1 and TRBJ2-2, with TRBD2 matching 10 bases. The CDR3 length is 16 residues. J was trimmed by 3 bases and V by 4 bases; bases with no gene match: 6. Germline CDR1 and CDR2: SGHRS and YFSETQ. The CDR3 DNA reads TGCGCCAGCAGCATACTAGCGGGGAGTCACACCGGGGAGCTGTTTTTT. Translated: CASSILAGSHTGELFF.

The rearrangement links TRBV19 to TRBJ1-3, with no clear D. The germline V gene has CDR1 LNHDA and CDR2 SQIVND (reference sequence). The CDR3 length is 16 residues. Trimming left V 5 bases short and J 5 bases short, with 19 bases between. The chain's CDR3 is CASSQIGGISRNTIYF. As DNA, the CDR3 is TGTGCCAGTAGTCAAATTGGAGGGATCTCCCGAAACACCATATATTTT.

This clone was seen a few times. The J gene is TRBJ1-2, the V gene TRBV14; no clear D. V lost 0 bases and J lost 4, with 9 bases in between. Looked up from germline, CDR1 is SGHDN and CDR2 is FVKESK. This CDR3 spans 14 amino acids. The DNA of the CDR3 is TGTGCCAGCAGCCAAGATTTACGTATCTATGGCTACACCTTC. Translation gives CASSQDLRIYGYTF.

V is TRBV21-1 and J is TRBJ2-7; the D call in the table, TRBD2, was not verified against the DNA. TRBV21-1 is deemed a pseudogene. This CDR3 comprises 14 residues. The CDR3 protein is CASSSSGTSYEQYF. The CDR3 DNA is TGTGCCAGCAGCAGTAGCGGGACCTCCTACGAGCAGTACTTC.

V usage is TRBV6-4 and J usage is TRBJ2-1; D uncertain. The CDR3 extends over 14 amino acids. Trimming removed 6 bases from V and 0 bases from J, with 9 bases in between. CDR1 is MRHNA and CDR2 is SNTAGT in the germline V gene. This CDR3 is CASSPEVSYNEQFF. CDR3 nucleotides: TGTGCCAGCAGCCCTGAGGTCTCCTACAATGAGCAGTTCTTC.

The chain recombines TRBV5-1 with TRBJ2-5, with 7 nucleotides matching TRBD1. After removal of 4 bases from V and 2 bases from J, the junction contained 11 bases not matched to a gene. There are 16 residues in the CDR3. Germline CDR1 reads SGHRS; CDR2 reads YFSETQ. As DNA, the CDR3 is TGCGCCAGCAGCCCGGGGACAGCCTGGGCTCAAGAGACCCAGTACTTC. Protein sequence: CASSPGTAWAQETQYF.

V gene TRBV7-8 combines with J gene TRBJ1-5; D gene ambiguous. Germline CDR1 reads SGHVS; CDR2 reads FQNEAQ. V lost 5 bases and J 4 bases, leaving 15 bases between the germline ends. The CDR3 covers 15 residues. CDR3 sequence reads: CASSQITGMNQPQHF. CDR3 DNA sequence: TGTGCCAGCAGCCAGATAACCGGGATGAATCAGCCCCAGCATTTT.

V and J are TRBV4-3 and TRBJ2-5; 13 bases are a match to TRBD2. Germline V gene data show CDR1 as LGHNA and CDR2 as YSLEER. The CDR3 has 17 residues. V was clipped by 0 bases and J by 4 bases; unmatched bases: 5. As DNA, the CDR3 is TGCGCCAGCAGCCAAGATCGGACTAGCGGGAGTCGAGAGACCCAGTACTTC. Residues: CASSQDRTSGSRETQYF.

The genes are TRBV3-1 (or the pseudogene TRBV3-2) and TRBJ1-1; D gene ambiguous. Germline V gene sequence: CDR1 LGHDT, CDR2 YNNKEL (reference sequence). The CDR3 totals 12 residues. V shed 1 base and J shed 2 bases, with 2 bases lying between them. The CDR3 DNA sequence: TGTGCCAGCAGCCAAGGCAACACTGAAGCTTTCTTT. It yields the protein CASSQGNTEAFF.

This chain's CDR3 is CASSFPGAGTGGAEAFF. CDR3 bases: TGTGCCAGCAGTTTCCCTGGGGCGGGGACAGGGGGCGCCGAAGCTTTCTTT. The chain links TRBV27 to TRBJ1-1; 12 positions agree with TRBD1. Per germline, CDR1 MNHEY and CDR2 SMNVEV (reference sequence). There are 17 residues in the CDR3. V shed 3 bases, J shed 8 bases, and the junction held 13 bases outside the gene matches.

This rearrangement joins TRBV18 to TRBJ1-1; D possibly corresponds to TRBD1 (5 bases). Trimming removed 2 bases at V and 1 base at J, with 8 bases between. CDR3 size: 14 residues. CDR1 is KGHSH, CDR2 LQKENI, per germline. CDR3 nucleotide sequence: TGTGCCAGCTCACCAAATCAGGGGAACACTGAAGCTTTCTTT. It is translated as CASSPNQGNTEAFF.

The sample holds one count of this clone. V gene TRBV30 combines with J gene TRBJ2-1, with 12 bases fitting TRBD2. The ends lost 2 bases at V and 10 bases at J; junction bases unmatched: 9. CDR1 is GTSNPN and CDR2 is SVGIG in the germline V gene (reference sequence). This CDR3 is built from 15 residues. DNA of the CDR3: TGTGCCTGGAGTCGGTTCGGGACTAGCGGGCGGGAGCAGTTCTTC. Protein: CAWSRFGTSGREQFF.

The table lists this clone with a few counts. The chain uses TRBV10-3 and TRBJ1-1, with 9 nucleotides matching TRBD1. Germline values: CDR1 ENHRY, CDR2 SYGVKD. The CDR3 contains 13 residues. Germline trimming cut 6 bases from V and 5 bases from J; bases unmatched to any gene: 4. CDR3 residues: CAIRTDRGTEAFF. The CDR3 DNA follows: TGTGCCATCAGAACCGACAGGGGGACTGAAGCTTTCTTT.

This clone was observed a single time. The chain links TRBV19 to TRBJ1-1, with D hard to call. CDR1 and CDR2 from the germline V gene are LNHDA and SQIVND (reference sequence). This CDR3 comprises 15 residues. Trimming shortened V by 3 bases and J by 0 bases, and 11 bases separated the two germline ends. The CDR3 loop reads CASSIQVYMNTEAFF. CDR3 coding DNA: TGTGCCAGTAGTATCCAAGTATATATGAACACTGAAGCTTTCTTT.

This clone was detected a few times. CDR3: CASSLRRGTEAFF. In nucleotides, the CDR3 is TGTGCCAGCAGCTTACGGAGGGGTACTGAAGCTTTCTTT. The chain joins TRBV7-2 to TRBJ1-1, with a tentative D call TRBD1 (5 bases). Germline V gene sequence: CDR1 SGHTA, CDR2 FQGNSA. V dropped 2 bases and J dropped 5 bases, with 9 bases sitting between them. The CDR3 runs 13 residues.

The V call is TRBV11-1, the J call TRBJ2-7; 9 bases are shared with TRBD2. The J segment lost 2 bases and the V segment lost 5 bases, leaving 7 bases of the junction unmatched. The germline V gene has CDR1 SGHAT and CDR2 FQDESV (reference sequence). CDR3 length: 15 residues. The CDR3 spells CASSRVSSGAYEQYF. CDR3 in DNA: TGTGCCAGCAGCCGGGTATCTAGCGGGGCCTACGAGCAGTACTTC. The entire variable domain, with the rest obtained from reference TRBV11-1 and TRBJ2-7, is as follows: EAEVAQSPRYKITEKSQAVAFWCDPISGHATLYWYRQILGQGPELLVQFQDESVVDDSQLPKDRFSAERLKGVDSTLKIQPAELGDSAMYLCASSRVSSGAYEQYFGPGTRLTVT.

The CDR3 bases are TGTGCCAGCAGCACCCAATACGGGACTAGCGGGGGGGCTGAGACCCAGTACTTC. Residues: CASSTQYGTSGGAETQYF. The chain is built from TRBV21-1 and TRBJ2-5; the D call of TRBD2 is as the table states it, not checked on the DNA. TRBV21-1 is reported as a pseudogene. The CDR3 has 18 amino acids.

This clone was recorded a few times. The chain combines TRBV5-1 with TRBJ1-2; 8 positions match TRBD1. The CDR3 is 13 residues long. CDR1 is SGHRS and CDR2 is YFSETQ in the germline V gene. J gave up 12 bases and V 3 bases, and 10 bases lay outside the gene matches. In DNA form, the CDR3 reads TGCGCCAGCAGCTCTAAAACCGGACAGGGCGACACCTTC. Amino acid sequence: CASSSKTGQGDTF. Full variable domain (remainder filled in from reference TRBV5-1 and TRBJ1-2): KAGVTQTPRYLIKTRGQQVTLSCSPISGHRSVSWYQQTPGQGLQFLFEYFSETQRNKGNFPGRFSGRQFSNSRSEMNVSTLELGDSALYLCASSSKTGQGDTFGSGTRLTVV.

Only one count was recorded for this clone. This chain joins TRBV29-1 and TRBJ1-2, with TRBD1 as a possible D gene (6 bases). V lost 7 bases and J 3 bases, leaving 12 bases between the germline ends. The CDR3 totals 12 residues. Germline V gene sequence: CDR1 SQVTM, CDR2 ANQGSEA. CDR3 loop: CSGYRDDYGYTF. CDR3 coding DNA: TGCAGCGGATACAGGGACGACTATGGCTACACCTTC.

This chain links TRBV5-1 with TRBJ2-7; D possibly uses TRBD1 or TRBD2 (5 bases each). The CDR3 contains 16 residues. Germline CDR1 is SGHRS and CDR2 is YFSETQ. V lost 0 bases and J 0 bases, leaving 13 bases between the germline ends. DNA of the CDR3: TGCGCCAGCAGCTTGGCCTTCGGGACGGCCTCCTACGAGCAGTACTTC. This gives the protein CASSLAFGTASYEQYF. Variable domain in full (rest from reference TRBV5-1 and TRBJ2-7): KAGVTQTPRYLIKTRGQQVTLSCSPISGHRSVSWYQQTPGQGLQFLFEYFSETQRNKGNFPGRFSGRQFSNSRSEMNVSTLELGDSALYLCASSLAFGTASYEQYFGPGTRLTVT.

The V gene is TRBV25-1, the J gene TRBJ2-2; D not certain. This CDR3 has 12 amino acids. V shed 1 base and J shed 7 bases, with 4 bases lying between them. Germline loops: CDR1 MGHDK, CDR2 SYGVNS. The CDR3 protein is CASSEWDGELFF. The CDR3 nucleotides read TGTGCCAGCAGTGAATGGGACGGGGAGCTGTTTTTT.

The CDR3 loop is CASRDRVAGNTIYF. The CDR3 nucleotides are TGTGCCTCCCGGGACAGAGTGGCTGGAAACACCATATATTTT. The chain employs TRBV10-3 and TRBJ1-3; 7 nucleotides line up with TRBD1. Germline CDR1 reads ENHRY; CDR2 reads SYGVKD. V was pared by 11 bases and J by 2 bases, with 9 bases of the junction left unmatched. The CDR3 runs to 14 residues.

J is TRBJ2-5 and V is TRBV20-1; no firm D call. The CDR3 contains 15 residues. Germline CDR1 is DFQATT and CDR2 is SNEGSKA (reference sequence). Trimming cost V 3 bases and J 4 bases, with 18 bases left between them. In DNA, the CDR3 is TGCAGTGCTAGTTCGGGTACTCTGGGTATAGAGACCCAGTACTTC. Protein: CSASSGTLGIETQYF.

The CDR3 bases are TGTGCCAGCAGCCTCCGAGCTGCCGGACACCAAGAGACCCAGTACTTC. It specifies CASSLRAAGHQETQYF. This sequence joins TRBV3-1 (or the pseudogene TRBV3-2) and TRBJ2-5, with no clear D. Germline loops: CDR1 LGHDT, CDR2 YNNKEL (reference sequence). The CDR3 spans 16 residues. With 4 bases removed from V and 0 bases from J, the gap between germline ends came to 15 bases.

This clone was recorded only once. The V and J genes are TRBV7-3 and TRBJ1-5; D gene uncertain. The V end was cut by 0 bases, the J end by 5 bases, with 5 bases between. Germline assignment: CDR1 SGHTA and CDR2 FQGTGA. This CDR3 is built from 13 residues. CDR3 bases: TGTGCCAGCAGCTTAACCCCGGATCAGCCCCAGCATTTT. Protein: CASSLTPDQPQHF.

This clone was seen only once. The genes are TRBV3-1 (or the pseudogene TRBV3-2) and TRBJ1-3; D is unresolved. V was shortened by 2 bases and J by 1 base, with 15 bases between the two germline ends. The CDR3 extends over 17 amino acids. Germline CDR1 is LGHDT and CDR2 is YNNKEL (reference sequence). Here the CDR3 DNA reads TGTGCCAGCAGCCAACACGGAGGACGCGCGTCTGGAAACACCATATATTTT. Its translation is CASSQHGGRASGNTIYF.

The gene calls are TRBV6-5 and TRBJ1-1; 7 nucleotides line up with TRBD1. CDR1 and CDR2 (germline): MNHEY, SVGAGI. CDR3 size: 14 residues. Trimming took 8 bases from V and 1 from J; bases not matched to a gene: 7. CDR3 sequence: CASGNRGRNTEAFF. Here the CDR3 DNA reads TGTGCCAGCGGTAACAGGGGCAGGAACACTGAAGCTTTCTTT.

The rearrangement links TRBV15 to TRBJ2-4; D is possibly TRBD2 (5 bases). The CDR3 extends over 13 amino acids. V was pared by 6 bases and J by 3 bases, with 9 bases between. Germline CDR1 is LNHNV and CDR2 is YYDKDF (reference sequence). The DNA for the CDR3 is TGTGCCACCAGTCACCGGGACAAAAACATTCAGTACTTC. Its protein product is CATSHRDKNIQYF. Full variable domain (outside the CDR3, taken from reference TRBV15 and TRBJ2-4): DAMVIQNPRYQVTQFGKPVTLSCSQTLNHNVMYWYQQKSSQAPKLLFHYYDKDFNNEADTPDNFQSRRPNTSFCFLDIRSPGLGDTAMYLCATSHRDKNIQYFGAGTRLSVL.